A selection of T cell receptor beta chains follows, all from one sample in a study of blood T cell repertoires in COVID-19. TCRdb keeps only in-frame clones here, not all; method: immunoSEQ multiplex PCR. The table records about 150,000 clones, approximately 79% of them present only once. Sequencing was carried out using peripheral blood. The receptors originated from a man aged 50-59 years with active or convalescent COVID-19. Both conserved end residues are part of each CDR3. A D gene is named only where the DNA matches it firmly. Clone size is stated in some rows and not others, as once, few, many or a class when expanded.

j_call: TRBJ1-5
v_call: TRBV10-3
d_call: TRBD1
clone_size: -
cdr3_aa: CAISPDRSSNQPQHF
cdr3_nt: TGTGCCATCAGTCCGGACAGGTCTAGCAATCAGCCCCAGCATTTT

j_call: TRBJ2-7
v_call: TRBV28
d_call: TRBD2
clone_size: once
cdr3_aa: CASSLASGILRGEQYF
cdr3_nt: TGTGCCAGCAGTTTAGCTAGCGGGATCCTACGTGGCGAGCAGTACTTC

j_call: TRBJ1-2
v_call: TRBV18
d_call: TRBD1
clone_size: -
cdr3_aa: CASSLEQGAGYTF
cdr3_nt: TGTGCCAGCTCACTCGAACAGGGGGCCGGCTACACCTTC

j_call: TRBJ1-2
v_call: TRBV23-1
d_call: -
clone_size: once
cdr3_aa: CASSPQGQGDYGYTF
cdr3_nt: TGCGCCAGCAGTCCCCAGGGGCAGGGTGACTATGGCTACACCTTC

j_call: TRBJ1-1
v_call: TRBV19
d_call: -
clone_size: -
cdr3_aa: CASSMGGGRNTEAFF
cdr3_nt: TGTGCCAGTAGTATGGGGGGGGGCCGGAACACTGAAGCTTTCTTT

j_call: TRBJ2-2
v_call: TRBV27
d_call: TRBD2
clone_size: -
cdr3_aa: CASSLPRQAGGTGELFF
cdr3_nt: TGTGCCAGCAGTTTACCCCGACAGGCGGGAGGCACCGGGGAGCTGTTTTTT

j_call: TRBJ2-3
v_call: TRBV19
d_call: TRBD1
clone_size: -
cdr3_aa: CASSKETGLSTDTQYF
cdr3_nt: TGTGCCAGTAGTAAAGAGACAGGGCTTAGCACAGATACGCAGTATTTT

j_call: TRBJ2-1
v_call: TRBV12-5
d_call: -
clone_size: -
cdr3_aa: CASAKYDNEQFF
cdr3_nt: TGTGCTAGTGCTAAATATGACAATGAGCAGTTCTTC

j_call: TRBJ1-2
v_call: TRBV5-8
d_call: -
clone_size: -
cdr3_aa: CASRLRDGGDGYTF
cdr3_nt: TGTGCCAGCAGACTAAGGGACGGGGGAGACGGCTACACCTTC

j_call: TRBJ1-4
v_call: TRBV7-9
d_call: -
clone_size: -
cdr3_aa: CASSYGQSTNEKLFF
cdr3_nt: TGTGCCAGCAGCTACGGACAGTCAACTAATGAAAAACTGTTTTTT

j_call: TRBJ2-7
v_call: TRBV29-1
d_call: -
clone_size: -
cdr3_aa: CSVEGGHGYEQYF
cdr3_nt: TGCAGCGTTGAAGGGGGACACGGGTACGAGCAGTACTTC

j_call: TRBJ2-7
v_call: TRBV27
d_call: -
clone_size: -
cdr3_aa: CASSLQVASYEQYF
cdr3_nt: TGTGCCAGCAGTTTACAGGTGGCCTCCTACGAGCAGTACTTC

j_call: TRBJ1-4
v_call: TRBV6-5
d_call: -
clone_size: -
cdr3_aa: CASHGGGKLFF
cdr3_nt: TGTGCCAGCCACGGCGGGGGGAAACTGTTTTTT

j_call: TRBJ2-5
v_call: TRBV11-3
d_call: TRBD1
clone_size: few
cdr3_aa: CASSLQTGVEETQYF
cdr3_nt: TGTGCCAGCAGCTTACAGACAGGGGTTGAAGAGACCCAGTACTTC

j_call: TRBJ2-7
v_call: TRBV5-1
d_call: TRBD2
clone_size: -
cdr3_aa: CASSLQSGSKFTDEQYF
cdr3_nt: TGCGCCAGCAGCTTGCAGAGCGGGAGCAAATTCACCGACGAGCAGTACTTC

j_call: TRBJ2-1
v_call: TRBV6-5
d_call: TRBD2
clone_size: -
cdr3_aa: CASRRTSGSYNEQFF
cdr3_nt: TGTGCCAGCAGGAGGACTAGCGGGAGTTACAATGAGCAGTTCTTC

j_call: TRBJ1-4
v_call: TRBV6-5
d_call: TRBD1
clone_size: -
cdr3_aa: CASSSPDRGDGEKLFF
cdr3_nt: TGTGCCAGCAGTTCCCCCGACAGGGGCGATGGTGAAAAACTGTTTTTT

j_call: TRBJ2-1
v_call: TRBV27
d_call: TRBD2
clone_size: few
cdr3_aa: CASSSQREGGNEQFF
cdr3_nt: TGTGCCAGCAGTTCCCAGCGGGAGGGGGGAAATGAGCAGTTCTTC

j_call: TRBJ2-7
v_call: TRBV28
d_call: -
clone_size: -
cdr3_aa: CARKGCEQYF
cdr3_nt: TGTGCCAGAAAGGGGTGCGAGCAGTACTTC

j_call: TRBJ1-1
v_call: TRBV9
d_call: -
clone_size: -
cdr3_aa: CASSVGTENGEAFF
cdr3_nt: TGTGCCAGCAGCGTAGGTACGGAGAATGGTGAAGCTTTCTTT

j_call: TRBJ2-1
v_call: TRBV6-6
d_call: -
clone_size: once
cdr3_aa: CASSYSGGVRYNEQFF
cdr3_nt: TGTGCCAGCAGTTACTCAGGGGGAGTCCGCTACAATGAGCAGTTCTTC

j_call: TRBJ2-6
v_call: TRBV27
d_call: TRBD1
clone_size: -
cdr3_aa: CASSHLLRDSSSGANVLTF
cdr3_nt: TGTGCCAGCAGTCACCTCCTCCGGGACAGCTCCTCTGGGGCCAACGTCCTGACTTTC

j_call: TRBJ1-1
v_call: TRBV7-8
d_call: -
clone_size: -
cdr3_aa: CASSLPREPEAFF
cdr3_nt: TGTGCCAGCAGCTTACCCCGGGAGCCCGAAGCTTTCTTT